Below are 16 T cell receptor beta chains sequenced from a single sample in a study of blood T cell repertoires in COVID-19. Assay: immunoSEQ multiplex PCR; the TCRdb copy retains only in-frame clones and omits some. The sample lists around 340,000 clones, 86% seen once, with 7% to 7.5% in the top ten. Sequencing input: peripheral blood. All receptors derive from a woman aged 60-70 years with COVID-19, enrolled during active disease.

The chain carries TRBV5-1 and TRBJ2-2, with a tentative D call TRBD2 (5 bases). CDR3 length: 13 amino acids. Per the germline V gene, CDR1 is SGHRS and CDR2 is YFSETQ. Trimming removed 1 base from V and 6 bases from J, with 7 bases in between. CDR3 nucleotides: TGCGCCAGCAGCTTGTGGGAGTCCGGGGAGCTGTTTTTT. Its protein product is CASSLWESGELFF. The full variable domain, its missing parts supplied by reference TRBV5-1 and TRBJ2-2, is KAGVTQTPRYLIKTRGQQVTLSCSPISGHRSVSWYQQTPGQGLQFLFEYFSETQRNKGNFPGRFSGRQFSNSRSEMNVSTLELGDSALYLCASSLWESGELFFGEGSRLTVL.

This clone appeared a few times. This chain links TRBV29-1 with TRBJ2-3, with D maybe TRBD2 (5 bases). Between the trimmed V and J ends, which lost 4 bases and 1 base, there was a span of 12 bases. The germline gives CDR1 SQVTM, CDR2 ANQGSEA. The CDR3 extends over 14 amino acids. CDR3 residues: CSVGGLWGTDTQYF. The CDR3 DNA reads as TGCAGCGTTGGAGGGTTGTGGGGCACAGATACGCAGTATTTT.

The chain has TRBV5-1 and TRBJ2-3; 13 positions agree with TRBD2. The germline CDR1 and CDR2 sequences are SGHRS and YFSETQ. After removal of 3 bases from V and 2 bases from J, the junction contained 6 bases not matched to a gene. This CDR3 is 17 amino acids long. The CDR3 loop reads CASSWGTSGVHTDTQYF. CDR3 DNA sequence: TGCGCCAGCAGCTGGGGGACTAGCGGGGTTCACACAGATACGCAGTATTTT.

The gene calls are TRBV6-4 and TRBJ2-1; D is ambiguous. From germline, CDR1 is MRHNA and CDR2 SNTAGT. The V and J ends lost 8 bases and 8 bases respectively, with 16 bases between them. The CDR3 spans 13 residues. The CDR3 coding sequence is TGTGCCAGCTCCACGACCTGGGCCGATGAGCAGTTCTTC. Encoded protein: CASSTTWADEQFF.

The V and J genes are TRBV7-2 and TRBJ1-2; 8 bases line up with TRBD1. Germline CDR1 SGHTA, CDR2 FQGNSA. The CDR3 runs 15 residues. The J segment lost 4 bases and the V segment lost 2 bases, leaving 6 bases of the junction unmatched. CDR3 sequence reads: CASSLHTGGPYGYTF. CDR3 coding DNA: TGTGCCAGCAGCTTACATACAGGGGGACCCTATGGCTACACCTTC. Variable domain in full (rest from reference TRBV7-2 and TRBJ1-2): GAGVSQSPSNKVTEKGKDVELRCDPISGHTALYWYRQSLGQGLEFLIYFQGNSAPDKSGLPSDRFSAERTGGSVSTLTIQRTQQEDSAVYLCASSLHTGGPYGYTFGSGTRLTVV.

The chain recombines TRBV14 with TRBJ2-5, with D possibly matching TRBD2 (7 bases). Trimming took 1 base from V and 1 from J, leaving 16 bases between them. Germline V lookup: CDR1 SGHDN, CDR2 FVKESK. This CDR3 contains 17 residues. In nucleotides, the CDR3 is TGTGCCAGCAGCCAAGTGGGGGGCGGCGGGGGCCAAGAGACCCAGTACTTC. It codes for CASSQVGGGGGQETQYF.

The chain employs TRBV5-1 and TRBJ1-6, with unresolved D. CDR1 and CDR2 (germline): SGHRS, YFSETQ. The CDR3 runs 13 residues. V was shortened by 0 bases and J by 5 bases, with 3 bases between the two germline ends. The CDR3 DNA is TGCGCCAGCAGCTTGGCTGATAATTCACCCCTCCACTTT. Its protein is CASSLADNSPLHF.

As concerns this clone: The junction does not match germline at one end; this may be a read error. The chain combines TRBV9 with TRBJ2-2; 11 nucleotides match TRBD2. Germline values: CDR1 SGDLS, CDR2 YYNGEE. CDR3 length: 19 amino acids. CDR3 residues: CASSPTIQVAGGNSGELFF. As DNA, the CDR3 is TGTGCCAGCAGCCCTACCATCCAAGTAGCGGGGGGGAACTCCGGGGAGCTGTTTTTT.

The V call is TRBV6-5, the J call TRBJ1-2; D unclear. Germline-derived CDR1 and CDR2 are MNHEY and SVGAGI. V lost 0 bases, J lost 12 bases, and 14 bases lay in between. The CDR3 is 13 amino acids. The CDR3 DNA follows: TGTGCCAGCAGTTACTCGAATACGGGAGTCCACACCTTC. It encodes CASSYSNTGVHTF.

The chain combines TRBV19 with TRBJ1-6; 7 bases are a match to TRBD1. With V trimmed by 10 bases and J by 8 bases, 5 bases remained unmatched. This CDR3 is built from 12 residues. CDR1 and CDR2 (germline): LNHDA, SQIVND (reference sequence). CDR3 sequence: CATSGQDSPLHF. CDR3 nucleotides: TGTGCCACCTCAGGACAGGATTCACCCCTCCACTTT.

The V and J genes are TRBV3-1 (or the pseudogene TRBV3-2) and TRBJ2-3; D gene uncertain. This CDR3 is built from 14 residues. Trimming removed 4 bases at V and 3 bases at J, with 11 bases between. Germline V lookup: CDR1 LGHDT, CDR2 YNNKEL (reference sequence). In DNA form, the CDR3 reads TGTGCCAGCAGCCGACGGAGAGAGACAGATACGCAGTATTTT. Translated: CASSRRRETDTQYF.

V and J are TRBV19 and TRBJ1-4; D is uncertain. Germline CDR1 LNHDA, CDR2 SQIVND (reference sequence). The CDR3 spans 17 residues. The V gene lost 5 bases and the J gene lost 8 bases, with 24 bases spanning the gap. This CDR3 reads CASSASAPGTKREKLFF. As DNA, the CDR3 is TGTGCCAGTAGTGCTAGCGCCCCGGGAACAAAACGGGAAAAACTGTTTTTT.

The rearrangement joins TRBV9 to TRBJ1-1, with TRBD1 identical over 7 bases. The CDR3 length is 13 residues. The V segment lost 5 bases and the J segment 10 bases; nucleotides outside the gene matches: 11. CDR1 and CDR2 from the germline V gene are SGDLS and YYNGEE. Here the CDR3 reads CASRGQYPWAAFF. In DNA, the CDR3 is TGTGCCAGCAGGGGACAGTACCCTTGGGCAGCTTTCTTT. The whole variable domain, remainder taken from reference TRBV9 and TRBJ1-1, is DSGVTQTPKHLITATGQRVTLRCSPRSGDLSVYWYQQSLDQGLQFLIQYYNGEERAKGNILERFSAQQFPDLHSELNLSSLELGDSALYFCASRGQYPWAAFFGQGTRLTVV.

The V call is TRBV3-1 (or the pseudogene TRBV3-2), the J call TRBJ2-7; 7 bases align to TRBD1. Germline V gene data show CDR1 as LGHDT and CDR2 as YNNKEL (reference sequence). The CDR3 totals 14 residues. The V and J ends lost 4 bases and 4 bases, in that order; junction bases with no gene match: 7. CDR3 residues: CASSRGTEYYEQYF. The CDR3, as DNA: TGTGCCAGCAGCCGGGGGACAGAGTATTACGAGCAGTACTTC.

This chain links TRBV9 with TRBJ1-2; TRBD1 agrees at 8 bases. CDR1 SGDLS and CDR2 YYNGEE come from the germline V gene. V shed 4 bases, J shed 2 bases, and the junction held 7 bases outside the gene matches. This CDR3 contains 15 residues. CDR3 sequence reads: CASSWGDRLNYGYTF. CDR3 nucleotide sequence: TGTGCCAGCAGCTGGGGGGACAGGTTGAACTATGGCTACACCTTC.

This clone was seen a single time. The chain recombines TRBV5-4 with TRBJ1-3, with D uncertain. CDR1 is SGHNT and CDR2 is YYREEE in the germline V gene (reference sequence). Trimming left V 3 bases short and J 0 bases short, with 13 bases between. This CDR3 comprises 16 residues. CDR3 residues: CASSSSLGSSGNTIYF. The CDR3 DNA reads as TGTGCCAGCAGCTCTTCCCTTGGGAGCTCTGGAAACACCATATATTTT.